The next 9 T cell receptor beta chains were all read from a single sample in a study of molecular identifiers for immune sequencing clone quantification. TCRdb redid the calling of the PCR reads with MiXCR, one entry per CDR3 protein. The sample has 490,000 or so distinct CDR3 sequences, 20% to 25% seen once. The sequenced sample consisted of naive CD8+ T cells from blood, with Jurkat cell RNA spiked in. Subset described: FACS-sorted CD8+CD4-CCR7+CD45RA+ naive T cells. These receptors were obtained from a human donor in good health. Some libraries in this study had Jurkat cell RNA spiked in.

Of note for this clonotype: An end of the junction differs from the germline gene, which may be a read error. V is TRBV27 and J is TRBJ1-1; maybe TRBD1 (5 bases). The CDR3 is 14 amino acids. Germline V gene data show CDR1 as MNHEY and CDR2 as SMNVEV (reference sequence). The CDR3 sequence is CARSLLYRFTEAFF. The DNA of the CDR3 is TGTGCCCGCAGTTTATTGTACAGGTTCACTGAGGCTTTCTTT.

About this clonotype itself: A much larger clone lies a single base off, so this may be a read error. The chain joins TRBV2 to TRBJ2-6; 9 nucleotides agree with TRBD1. Germline-derived CDR1 and CDR2 are SNHLY and FYNNEI. CDR3 length: 16 amino acids. The CDR3 DNA reads as TGTGCCAGCGGTGAACAGGGGGCAACTGGGGCCAACGTCCTGACTTTC. It yields the protein CASGEQGATGANVLTF.

Only a few counts were recorded for this clonotype. This chain joins TRBV3-1 and TRBJ2-1, with D uncertain. This CDR3 has 13 amino acids. Germline loops: CDR1 LGHDT, CDR2 YNNKEL (reference sequence). V gave up 3 bases and J gave up 5 bases, with 8 bases separating them. The CDR3 bases are TGTGCCAGCAGCCAGTCACGGGACAATGAGCAGTTCTTC. It yields the protein CASSQSRDNEQFF.

In its sample, this clonotype was seen many times. The chain combines TRBV7-9 with TRBJ2-2; 8 bases align to TRBD1. The germline CDR1 and CDR2 sequences are SEHNR and FQNEAQ (reference sequence). The V segment lost 2 bases and the J segment 2 bases; nucleotides outside the gene matches: 10. The CDR3 is made up of 18 amino acids. This CDR3 reads CASSLRSPTGDNTGELFF. CDR3 nucleotides: TGTGCCAGCAGCTTACGTTCCCCGACAGGGGATAACACCGGGGAGCTGTTTTTT.

This chain joins TRBV19 and TRBJ2-1; 7 bases agree with TRBD2. The CDR3 loop spans 15 amino acids. Germline V gives CDR1 LNHDA, CDR2 SQIVND (reference sequence). Trimming removed 1 base from V and 3 bases from J; junction bases left unmatched: 3. CDR3 sequence (DNA): TGTGCCAGTAGTATAGTCAGCGGGATCTACAATGAGCAGTTCTTC. Translated: CASSIVSGIYNEQFF. The full variable domain, with the rest looked up from reference TRBV19 and TRBJ2-1, is DGGITQSPKYLFRKEGQNVTLSCEQNLNHDAMYWYRQDPGQGLRLIYYSQIVNDFQKGDIAEGYSVSREKKESFPLTVTSAQKNPTAFYLCASSIVSGIYNEQFFGPGTRLTVL.

V gene TRBV12-3 or TRBV12-4 combines with J gene TRBJ2-5; TRBD2 aligns across 8 bases. Trimming removed 7 bases from V and 5 bases from J; junction bases left unmatched: 6. This CDR3 is built from 13 residues. The CDR3 region has the DNA TGTGCCAGCACGGGGGGGGGGCTCGAGACCCAGTACTTC. Its protein is CASTGGGLETQYF.

This clonotype was recorded many times. The rearrangement links TRBV6-1 to TRBJ2-7; D is possibly TRBD1 or TRBD2 (5 bases each). Germline CDR1 reads MNHNS; CDR2 reads SASEGT. This CDR3 is built from 13 residues. V gave up 10 bases and J gave up 5 bases, with 18 bases separating them. DNA for the CDR3: TGTGCCATCCCCGGGGCCATCGCCCACGAGCAGTACTTC. As protein: CAIPGAIAHEQYF.

V and J are TRBV12-3 or TRBV12-4 and TRBJ1-2; 7 nucleotides match TRBD1. The CDR3 is 15 residues long. The trim removed 2 bases at V and 5 bases at J, leaving 8 bases unmatched. The DNA of the CDR3 is TGTGCCAGCAGTTTAAGCGGGACACAGGGGTATGGCTACACCTTC. Protein product: CASSLSGTQGYGYTF.

This clonotype was seen repeatedly, ten times or more. The chain is built from TRBV29-1 and TRBJ1-1; D not certain. The CDR3 is made up of 11 amino acids. Germline CDR1 reads SQVTM; CDR2 reads ANQGSEA. V was trimmed by 6 bases and J by 8 bases, leaving 13 bases between them. The CDR3 region has the DNA TGCAGCGTGAAGTACACGGACGAAGCTTTCTTT. This encodes CSVKYTDEAFF.